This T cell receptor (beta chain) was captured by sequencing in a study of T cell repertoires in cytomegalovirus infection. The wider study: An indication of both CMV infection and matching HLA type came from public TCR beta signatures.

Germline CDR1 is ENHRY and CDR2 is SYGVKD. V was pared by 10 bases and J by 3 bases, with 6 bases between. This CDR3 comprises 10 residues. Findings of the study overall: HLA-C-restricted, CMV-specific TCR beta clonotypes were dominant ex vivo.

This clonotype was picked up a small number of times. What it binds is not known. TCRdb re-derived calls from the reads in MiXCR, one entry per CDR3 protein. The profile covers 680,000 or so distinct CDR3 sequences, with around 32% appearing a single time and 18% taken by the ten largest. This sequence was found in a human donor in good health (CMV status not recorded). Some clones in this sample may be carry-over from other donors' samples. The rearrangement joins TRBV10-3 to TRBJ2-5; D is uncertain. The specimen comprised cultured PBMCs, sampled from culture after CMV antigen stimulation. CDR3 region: CATGEETQYF. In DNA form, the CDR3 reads TGTGCCACCGGCGAAGAGACCCAGTACTTC.